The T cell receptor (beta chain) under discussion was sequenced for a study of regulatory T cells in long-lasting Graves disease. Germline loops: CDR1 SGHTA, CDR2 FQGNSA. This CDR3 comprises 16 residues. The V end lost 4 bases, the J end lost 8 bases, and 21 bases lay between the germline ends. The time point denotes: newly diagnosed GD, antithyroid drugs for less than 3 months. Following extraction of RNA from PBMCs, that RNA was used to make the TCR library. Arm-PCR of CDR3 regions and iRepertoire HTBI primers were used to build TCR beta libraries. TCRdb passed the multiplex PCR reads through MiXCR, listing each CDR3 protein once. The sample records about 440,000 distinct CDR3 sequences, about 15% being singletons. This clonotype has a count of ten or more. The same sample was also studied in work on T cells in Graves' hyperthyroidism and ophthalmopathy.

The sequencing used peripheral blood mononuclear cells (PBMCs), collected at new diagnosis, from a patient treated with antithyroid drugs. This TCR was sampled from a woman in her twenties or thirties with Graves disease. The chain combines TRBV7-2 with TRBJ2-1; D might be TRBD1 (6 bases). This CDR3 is CASSSYTGHRLDEQFF. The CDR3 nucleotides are TGTGCCAGCAGCTCTTATACGGGACATCGTCTGGATGAGCAGTTCTTC. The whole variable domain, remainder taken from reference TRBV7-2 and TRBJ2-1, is GAGVSQSPSNKVTEKGKDVELRCDPISGHTALYWYRQSLGQGLEFLIYFQGNSAPDKSGLPSDRFSAERTGGSVSTLTIQRTQQEDSAVYLCASSSYTGHRLDEQFFGPGTRLTVL.